This T cell receptor (beta chain) emerged from a study of cytomegalovirus exposure and HLA in healthy donors. PCR involved 60 Vbeta and 13 Jbeta primers. Repertoires were generated with immunoSEQ multiplex PCR, while TCRdb's copy carries only in-frame clones and drops some. Among approximately 59,000 clones listed, approximately 70% were seen once. This CDR3 is built from 13 residues. Germline lookup yields CDR1 SGHVS and CDR2 FNYEAQ. V was clipped by 1 base and J by 6 bases; unmatched bases: 1. Overall study findings and caveats: An analysis was carried out at a later point. It showed that HLA-associated TCR beta chains were more clonally expanded than equally common non-associated chains.

This clone was detected a few times. Its antigen is unknown. The receptor was isolated from a man aged 35 to 55 in good health and CMV-seropositive. Sequences were obtained from PBMCs. The chain links TRBV7-6 to TRBJ1-2; 8 bases match TRBD1. CDR3 in amino acids: CASSLGTGNGYTF. As DNA, the CDR3 is TGTGCCAGCAGCTTAGGGACAGGGAATGGCTACACCTTC.